This is a list of T cell receptor beta chains from one sample in a study of T cells in Graves' hyperthyroidism and ophthalmopathy. MiXCR, applied by TCRdb to the multiplex PCR reads, yields one record per CDR3 protein. The table includes over 700,000 distinct CDR3 sequences, about 35% detected once. The sequencing sample was made of blood. Source of these receptors: a woman aged 40 to 50 with Graves' hyperthyroidism. Each CDR3 is given with its conserved first and last residue. The D gene is left open where the match is weak. Rows may omit the clone size; those that give it use once, few, many or a size class.

-,TRBV29-1,12,TRBJ1-5,-,TGCAGCGTTGGCGGACGAGGGGAGACCCAGCATTTT,CSVGGRGETQHF
-,TRBV24-1,12,TRBJ1-5,-,TGTGCCACCAGTGAAGACAATCAGCCCCAGCATTTT,CATSEDNQPQHF
-,TRBV10-3,13,TRBJ2-5,-,TGTGCCAGCAGTTACTCGAGAGGGCAGCCCCAGTACTTC,CASSYSRGQPQYF
-,TRBV10-3,12,TRBJ1-2,-,TGTGCCAGCGGGGACTTGAACTATGGCTACACCTTC,CASGDLNYGYTF
-,TRBV5-6,14,TRBJ1-5,TRBD1,TGTGCCAGCAGCTTGACAGGGGCGAATCAGCCCCAGCATTTT,CASSLTGANQPQHF
-,TRBV5-4,16,TRBJ1-2,-,TGTGCCAGCAGCAGCTTCTGGACATGGACTAACTATGGCTACACCTTC,CASSSFWTWTNYGYTF
few,TRBV28,13,TRBJ1-2,-,TGTGCCAGCAGTTTATTGGGGGTGAATGGCTACACCTTC,CASSLLGVNGYTF
many,TRBV12-3/TRBV12-4,11,TRBJ1-1,-,TGTGCCAGCAGTATCACGACCTGGGCTTTCTTT,CASSITTWAFF
-,TRBV7-2,16,TRBJ2-7,TRBD2,TGTGCCAGCAGGACGAGAGTTAGCGGGAGAGCATACGAGCAGTACTTC,CASRTRVSGRAYEQYF
-,TRBV7-2,15,TRBJ1-5,-,TGTGCCAGCAGCTTGGGTGGAGGGGAAAGACAGCCCCAGCATTTT,CASSLGGGERQPQHF
many,TRBV5-5,14,TRBJ2-7,TRBD2,TGTGCCAGCACGTCTTCTAGCGGAGCCTACGAGCAGTACTTC,CASTSSSGAYEQYF
many,TRBV20-1,14,TRBJ1-5,-,TGCAGTGCTAGAAGTGGAGATAGCAATCAGCCCCAGCATTTT,CSARSGDSNQPQHF
few,TRBV10-3,14,TRBJ2-7,TRBD1,TGTGCCAGCAGGAACGACAGGGGGACAAAAGAGCAGTACTTC,CASRNDRGTKEQYF
-,TRBV27,15,TRBJ2-6,-,TGTGCCAGCAGGGGGGGAGGCACTGGGGCCAACGTCCTGACTTTC,CASRGGGTGANVLTF
-,TRBV4-1,16,TRBJ2-7,TRBD1,TGCGCCAGCAGCCAAGATAGATGGCAGGGGGCCTACGAGCAGTACTTC,CASSQDRWQGAYEQYF
many,TRBV11-2,13,TRBJ1-5,-,TGTGCCAGCAGCACAGGGTGGGATCAGCCCCAGCATTTT,CASSTGWDQPQHF
many,TRBV6-6,14,TRBJ1-5,-,TGTGCCAGCAGTTACTCTGCGGCCGGTCAGCCCCAGCATTTT,CASSYSAAGQPQHF
-,TRBV29-1,11,TRBJ1-1,-,TGCAGCGTCTCAGGAGACACTGAAGCTTTCTTT,CSVSGDTEAFF
many,TRBV7-9,15,TRBJ2-7,-,TGTGCCAGCAGCTTTTCCTCAGGGCCAGTCTACGAGCAGTACTTC,CASSFSSGPVYEQYF
-,TRBV20-1,13,TRBJ2-1,TRBD2,TGCAGTGCTAGTGTCGGGAGGGTGGAAGAGCAGTTCTTC,CSASVGRVEEQFF
many,TRBV10-3,15,TRBJ2-6,TRBD1,TGTGCCGTAGGACAGGGATCGTCTGGGGCCAACGTCCTGACTTTC,CAVGQGSSGANVLTF
many,TRBV19,17,TRBJ1-5,-,TGTGCCGCGAACCCGGGAAAGGGTCTTTATAGCAATCAGCCCCAGCATTTT,CAANPGKGLYSNQPQHF
many,TRBV7-6,15,TRBJ2-7,-,TGTGCCAGCAGCTTAATCGGGGATTGGCTTACCGAGCAGTACTTC,CASSLIGDWLTEQYF
-,TRBV30,14,TRBJ1-6,-,TGTGCCTGGATGGTAACATCCGGAAATTCACCCCTCCACTTT,CAWMVTSGNSPLHF
many,TRBV29-1,11,TRBJ1-4,-,TGCAGCGTTGAACGCTGGAAGAAACTGTTTTTT,CSVERWKKLFF
few,TRBV20-1,14,TRBJ2-5,-,TGCAGTGCTAGAGAACCTAGCGCCCAAGAGACCCAGTACTTC,CSAREPSAQETQYF
-,TRBV15,15,TRBJ2-2,-,TGTGCCACCAGAAGCAGGGACGGCCACACCGGGGAGCTGTTTTTT,CATRSRDGHTGELFF
many,TRBV10-3,13,TRBJ1-1,TRBD1,TGTGCCATCGGACAGGGGTCGAACACTGAAGCTTTCTTT,CAIGQGSNTEAFF
-,TRBV19,14,TRBJ2-7,TRBD1,TGTGCCAGTAGTCCCCGACAGGGAACCCACGAGCAGTACTTC,CASSPRQGTHEQYF
many,TRBV7-6,17,TRBJ1-3,-,TGTGCCAGCAGCTTAGCGTACGGAGAATTCTCTGGAAACACCATATATTTT,CASSLAYGEFSGNTIYF
many,TRBV9,13,TRBJ2-7,-,TGTGCCAGCAGCGTAATGGGGTTCGGCGAGCAGTACTTC,CASSVMGFGEQYF